Only a few counts were recorded for the clone carrying this T cell receptor (beta chain). The target antigen is unknown. This specimen comes from a study of beta chain features in type 1 diabetes. Study as a whole: Healthy donors, compared against patients, showed similar age, gender and cell yields.

Broader study findings: Type 1 diabetes patients had moderately but significantly shorter TCRB CDR3s in all four CD4+ subsets.

This CDR3 contains 13 residues. The sequenced template was cDNA made from the entire isolated RNA. Using immunoSEQ multiplex PCR, the repertoire was profiled, and TCRdb retains in-frame clones only, with some absent. The sample includes roughly 340,000 clones, roughly 14% of them seen just once. The sequence derives from a young woman with type 1 diabetes. Sequenced sample: naive CD4+ T cells from blood. This rearrangement joins TRBV21-1 to TRBJ2-7; the table names TRBD2, a call not compared with the DNA. TRBV21-1 is given as a pseudogene. Written as DNA, the CDR3 is TGTGCCAGCCAAGAGGGTCCCTACTACGAGCAGTACGTC. Its protein product is CASQEGPYYEQYV.